This entry lists 30 T cell receptor beta chains sequenced from one sample in a study of blood T cell repertoires in COVID-19. Sequenced by immunoSEQ multiplex PCR; TCRdb stores in-frame clones only, minus some. This repertoire shows hundreds of thousands of clones, nearly 90% found once; its top ten account for around 1.7%. The sequencing input was PBMCs or T cells enriched from blood (not recorded which). Receptor source: a woman younger than 35 with acute COVID-19.

This chain joins TRBV18 and TRBJ2-5; D might be TRBD1 (6 bases). From germline, CDR1 is KGHSH and CDR2 LQKENI. Trimming left V 4 bases short and J 2 bases short, with 14 bases between. This CDR3 is built from 15 residues. The CDR3 DNA reads TGTGCCAGCTCACTAAGGACAGCCCCTCAAGAGACCCAGTACTTC. Protein sequence: CASSLRTAPQETQYF.

DNA for the CDR3: TGTGCCAGCAGTCAGACTAGTCCCATAAACACCGGGGAGCTGTTTTTT. Amino acid sequence: CASSQTSPINTGELFF. The chain is built from TRBV6-2 or TRBV6-3 and TRBJ2-2; D perhaps matches TRBD2 (6 bases). Germline loops: CDR1 MNHEY, CDR2 SVGEGT. V lost 5 bases to trimming and J lost 2 bases, with 15 bases between them. The CDR3 covers 16 residues.

The chain is built from TRBV27 and TRBJ2-1; 8 bases line up with TRBD2. The V and J ends lost 5 bases and 0 bases, in that order; junction bases with no gene match: 3. Germline CDR1 reads MNHEY; CDR2 reads SMNVEV (reference sequence). This CDR3 spans 15 amino acids. The DNA of the CDR3 is TGTGCCAGCAGTCCAAGCGGGAGCTCCTACAATGAGCAGTTCTTC. Translation: CASSPSGSSYNEQFF.

In this sample, this clone turned up once. This sequence joins TRBV18 and TRBJ1-1; the D gene is possibly TRBD1 (6 bases). V lost 6 bases and J 0 bases, leaving 11 bases between the germline ends. The CDR3 is made up of 14 amino acids. Germline V gene lookup returns CDR1 KGHSH and CDR2 LQKENI. As DNA, the CDR3 is TGTGCCAGCTCGCAACAGGGCCTGAACACTGAAGCTTTCTTT. This gives the protein CASSQQGLNTEAFF.

The chain links TRBV5-5 to TRBJ2-3, with TRBD2 matching over 10 bases. The J segment lost 1 base and the V segment lost 4 bases, leaving 6 bases of the junction unmatched. Germline CDR1 and CDR2: SGHKS and YYEKEE (reference sequence). The CDR3 has 16 residues. This chain's CDR3 is CASSEGTSARTDTQYF. The CDR3 nucleotides read TGTGCCAGCAGCGAGGGGACTAGCGCTCGCACAGATACGCAGTATTTT.

J is TRBJ2-2 and V is TRBV5-1; possible D gene TRBD1, 5 bases. Trimming cost V 4 bases and J 0 bases, with 10 bases left between them. Germline loops: CDR1 SGHRS, CDR2 YFSETQ. CDR3 size: 15 residues. CDR3 loop: CASSQQDPNTGELFF. The CDR3 nucleotides are TGCGCCAGCAGCCAACAGGACCCGAACACCGGGGAGCTGTTTTTT.

This clone appeared once. The chain carries TRBV13 and TRBJ2-5; 7 bases line up with TRBD1. V shed 3 bases, J shed 5 bases, and the junction held 6 bases outside the gene matches. There are 14 residues in the CDR3. In germline, CDR1 is PRHDT, CDR2 FYEKMQ (reference sequence). This CDR3 is CASSFDRVVETQYF. CDR3 coding DNA: TGTGCCAGCAGCTTCGACAGGGTTGTGGAGACCCAGTACTTC.

This chain links TRBV30 with TRBJ2-3; 13 nucleotides align to TRBD2. V lost 4 bases and J lost 7; bases outside the gene matches: 8. Germline-derived CDR1 and CDR2 are GTSNPN and SVGIG (reference sequence). This CDR3 comprises 15 residues. In DNA form, the CDR3 reads TGTGCCTGGAAACTAGCGGGAGGGGCCCACCATACGCAGTATTTT. Encoded protein: CAWKLAGGAHHTQYF.

The chain employs TRBV11-2 and TRBJ2-7; weak D call: TRBD2 (5 bases). The V gene's germline CDR1 is SGHAT and CDR2 FQNNGV. CDR3 length equals 13 residues. V was pared by 5 bases and J by 4 bases, with 12 bases between. The CDR3 DNA sequence: TGTGCCAGCAGCAACGGGGTTGGTTACGAGCAGTACTTC. Translation gives CASSNGVGYEQYF.

J is TRBJ1-1 and V is TRBV19, with D unclear. CDR1 and CDR2 (germline): LNHDA, SQIVND (reference sequence). With 6 bases removed from V and 3 bases from J, the gap between germline ends came to 14 bases. The CDR3 has 14 residues. This chain's CDR3 is CASSPQVLHTEAFF. The CDR3, as DNA: TGTGCCAGTAGCCCTCAGGTTCTTCACACTGAAGCTTTCTTT.

The CDR3 DNA follows: TGTGCCAGCTCACCCACGCGGTGGCTCGCGAACACTGAAGCTTTCTTT. Translation: CASSPTRWLANTEAFF. V is TRBV18 and J is TRBJ1-1; D unresolved. Germline CDR1 and CDR2: KGHSH and LQKENI. The CDR3 has 16 residues. V dropped 3 bases and J dropped 1 base, with 15 bases sitting between them.

This clone was detected once. V and J are TRBV6-2 or TRBV6-3 and TRBJ2-2, with TRBD2 as a possible D gene (5 bases). This CDR3 region has 15 residues. Trimming left V 5 bases short and J 5 bases short, with 15 bases between. CDR1 is MNHEY and CDR2 is SVGEGT in the germline V gene. The CDR3 here is CASSEPGGKTGELFF. CDR3 nucleotides: TGTGCCAGCAGTGAGCCCGGAGGCAAGACCGGGGAGCTGTTTTTT.

In DNA form, the CDR3 reads TGTGCCAGCAGCGCCCGGTCTCCTAGCACAGATACGCAGTATTTT. This codes for CASSARSPSTDTQYF. The chain carries TRBV5-5 and TRBJ2-3; no definite D call. Trimming left V 4 bases short and J 0 bases short, with 12 bases between. This CDR3 comprises 15 residues. CDR1 and CDR2 (germline): SGHKS, YYEKEE (reference sequence).

The CDR3 loop reads CASQIQSSNYGYTF. The CDR3 bases are TGTGCCAGTCAAATTCAGTCGTCAAACTATGGCTACACCTTC. The chain couples TRBV19 to TRBJ1-2, with no clear D. V dropped 8 bases and J dropped 2 bases, with 15 bases sitting between them. Germline assignment: CDR1 LNHDA and CDR2 SQIVND (reference sequence). The CDR3 length is 14 residues. Looking up the rest from reference TRBV19 and TRBJ1-2 gives the full variable domain: DGGITQSPKYLFRKEGQNVTLSCEQNLNHDAMYWYRQDPGQGLRLIYYSQIVNDFQKGDIAEGYSVSREKKESFPLTVTSAQKNPTAFYLCASQIQSSNYGYTFGSGTRLTVV.

The genes are TRBV3-1 (or the pseudogene TRBV3-2) and TRBJ2-2; 7 bases line up with TRBD2. This CDR3 spans 15 amino acids. Germline CDR1 reads LGHDT; CDR2 reads YNNKEL (reference sequence). Losses at the gene ends were 8 bases for V and 7 bases for J; bases not matched to a gene: 13. The CDR3: CASGLGGTTVGELFF. DNA for the CDR3: TGTGCCAGCGGCCTGGGAGGGACCACCGTCGGGGAGCTGTTTTTT.

This chain links TRBV5-1 with TRBJ2-1; 8 positions match TRBD2. V dropped 2 bases and J dropped 3; count of bases not matched to a gene: 7. The CDR3 is 16 residues long. Germline assignment: CDR1 SGHRS and CDR2 YFSETQ. The CDR3 coding sequence is TGCGCCAGCAGCTTTGGACAGCGGGAGCTCTACAATGAGCAGTTCTTC. This gives the protein CASSFGQRELYNEQFF.

This clone was recorded only once. The chain couples TRBV30 to TRBJ2-7, with D tentatively TRBD2 (6 bases). Trimming took off 1 base at V and 2 bases at J, with 15 bases between the two ends. CDR1 GTSNPN and CDR2 SVGIG come from the germline V gene (reference sequence). The CDR3 contains 15 residues. For the CDR3, the DNA is TGTGCCTGGAGTGGGCTTAGCGGAGGACCCTACGAGCAGTACTTC. It is translated as CAWSGLSGGPYEQYF.

This chain connects TRBV3-1 (or the pseudogene TRBV3-2) to TRBJ1-1; 8 bases are shared with TRBD1. V was pared by 5 bases and J by 0 bases, with 5 bases of the junction left unmatched. In germline, CDR1 is LGHDT, CDR2 YNNKEL (reference sequence). The CDR3 totals 15 residues. CDR3 nucleotide sequence: TGTGCCAGCAGCTATCCGGGACAGGTGAACACTGAAGCTTTCTTT. It encodes CASSYPGQVNTEAFF.

The J gene is TRBJ1-2, the V gene TRBV4-1, with a possible D match to TRBD1 (6 bases). CDR3 length: 14 residues. CDR1 and CDR2 (germline): MGHRA, YSYEKL. V dropped 4 bases and J dropped 3 bases, with 12 bases sitting between them. This CDR3 reads CASSLGGGDYGYTF. In DNA form, the CDR3 reads TGCGCCAGCAGCCTAGGGGGGGGCGACTATGGCTACACCTTC.

The chain has TRBV5-6 and TRBJ2-5; tentatively, D is TRBD2 (5 bases). The CDR3 has 14 residues. Germline assignment: CDR1 SGHDT and CDR2 YYEEEE. V lost 2 bases to trimming and J lost 5 bases, with 13 bases between them. CDR3 in amino acids: CASSLFSGGETQYF. Here the CDR3 DNA reads TGTGCCAGCAGCTTATTTTCTGGCGGGGAGACCCAGTACTTC.

This clone was found once. The chain couples TRBV19 to TRBJ2-4, with D possibly TRBD2 on 6 matching bases. Trimming pared 3 bases from V and 0 bases from J, leaving 15 bases between. This CDR3 comprises 17 residues. Germline V gene lookup returns CDR1 LNHDA and CDR2 SQIVND (reference sequence). The CDR3 sequence is CASSIVGAGLAKNIQYF. CDR3 DNA: TGTGCCAGTAGTATCGTAGGTGCGGGATTAGCCAAAAACATTCAGTACTTC.

The rearrangement links TRBV15 to TRBJ2-3; 8 positions agree with TRBD1. Unmatched junction bases numbered 6, after V lost 9 bases and J lost 1 base. CDR1 is LNHNV, CDR2 YYDKDF, per germline (reference sequence). The CDR3 is made up of 14 amino acids. The chain's CDR3 is CATTTDRGTDTQYF. As DNA, the CDR3 is TGTGCCACAACCACGGACAGGGGCACAGATACGCAGTATTTT.

This rearrangement joins TRBV7-2 to TRBJ2-7, with D perhaps TRBD1 (5 bases). The V gene's germline CDR1 is SGHTA and CDR2 FQGNSA. The germline V and J ends were trimmed by 6 bases and 6 bases, with 15 bases remaining between them. The CDR3 contains 13 residues. The CDR3: CASRDSGLSEQYF. The CDR3 DNA reads as TGTGCCAGCAGAGATTCAGGGTTAAGCGAGCAGTACTTC.

J is TRBJ1-3 and V is TRBV6-5; D gene unclear. Trimming pared 4 bases from V and 2 bases from J, leaving 15 bases between. Germline V gene data show CDR1 as MNHEY and CDR2 as SVGAGI. This CDR3 is built from 16 residues. The CDR3 reads CASSSLSMATGNTIYF. CDR3 nucleotides: TGTGCCAGCAGTTCGCTCTCGATGGCAACTGGAAACACCATATATTTT.

The J gene is TRBJ1-1, the V gene TRBV19, with TRBD1 as a possible D gene (5 bases). Germline V CDR1 and CDR2: LNHDA, SQIVND (reference sequence). The CDR3 totals 16 residues. V lost 8 bases and J lost 1, with 20 bases in between. The CDR3 DNA is TGTGCCAGTCTGGGGGGGAGAGGGTGGAAGAACACTGAAGCTTTCTTT. Amino acids: CASLGGRGWKNTEAFF. Filled out from reference TRBV19 and TRBJ1-1, the complete variable domain reads DGGITQSPKYLFRKEGQNVTLSCEQNLNHDAMYWYRQDPGQGLRLIYYSQIVNDFQKGDIAEGYSVSREKKESFPLTVTSAQKNPTAFYLCASLGGRGWKNTEAFFGQGTRLTVV.

The chain uses TRBV6-2 or TRBV6-3 and TRBJ1-1; D ambiguous. Per the germline V gene, CDR1 is MNHEY and CDR2 is SVGEGT. Trimming left V 6 bases short and J 1 base short, with 9 bases between. The CDR3 loop spans 13 amino acids. CDR3 loop: CASSRGPNTEAFF. DNA for the CDR3: TGTGCCAGCAGCCGCGGGCCGAACACTGAAGCTTTCTTT.

J is TRBJ1-1 and V is TRBV28; D gene uncertain. V gave up 4 bases and J gave up 5 bases, with 14 bases separating them. In germline, CDR1 is MDHEN, CDR2 SYDVKM. The CDR3 loop spans 14 amino acids. The DNA for the CDR3 is TGTGCCAGCAGTTCCTTCGGAGGGCCGACTGAAGCTTTCTTT. Protein product: CASSSFGGPTEAFF.

This chain links TRBV6-2 or TRBV6-3 with TRBJ2-1; 9 bases are shared with TRBD2. The germline V gene encodes CDR1 MNHEY and CDR2 SVGEGT. The CDR3 consists of 16 residues. With V trimmed by 6 bases and J by 5 bases, 11 bases remained unmatched. This CDR3 is CASSRRGGGWDNEQFF. The CDR3 DNA follows: TGTGCCAGCAGCCGACGCGGGGGGGGCTGGGACAATGAGCAGTTCTTC.

The V call is TRBV27, the J call TRBJ1-5; no reliable D call. Trimming cost V 3 bases and J 4 bases, with 16 bases left between them. Germline V CDR1 and CDR2: MNHEY, SMNVEV (reference sequence). The CDR3 runs to 16 residues. CDR3 region: CASSFTWSGINQPQHF. DNA of the CDR3: TGTGCCAGCAGTTTTACTTGGTCGGGGATAAATCAGCCCCAGCATTTT.

As DNA, the CDR3 is TGTGCTAGTGGCCTCGGGAGAGGGGAGGCTTTCTTT. Its protein product is CASGLGRGEAFF. The rearrangement joins TRBV12-5 to TRBJ1-1; D is possibly TRBD1 (5 bases). Germline assignment: CDR1 LGHNT and CDR2 FRNRAP. Trimming shortened V by 6 bases and J by 11 bases, and 16 bases separated the two germline ends. The CDR3 is 12 residues long.